This T cell receptor beta chain was retrieved from a study of long-term antiretroviral therapy in people with HIV. Trimming shortened V by 5 bases and J by 0 bases, and 11 bases separated the two germline ends. Germline CDR1 and CDR2: SGHNT and YENEEA. The CDR3 consists of 15 residues. Version v3.0 of the immunoSEQ assay ran at survey level. The repertoire was sequenced with immunoSEQ multiplex PCR; TCRdb's copy has only in-frame clones and lacks some. The data show more than 15,000 clones, with 94% seen just once and 4.6% held by the top ten. The rearrangement uses TRBV11-3 and TRBJ2-1; D is undetermined. This receptor was taken from a woman between 45 and 65 years old with HIV. This specimen was unsorted PBMCs, taken 6.4 years after starting antiretroviral therapy. This CDR3 reads CASSPDSSSYNEQFF. In nucleotides, the CDR3 is TGTGCCAGCAGCCCCGACTCAAGCTCCTACAATGAGCAGTTCTTC.